The next 14 T cell receptor beta chains were all read from a single sample in a study of liver allograft versus peripheral blood T cells. For the study at large: Repertoires from peripheral blood of liver transplant recipients were compared with those inside their transplanted livers.

TCRdb re-called the reads with MiXCR, one entry per CDR3 protein. The table shows just over 6,500 distinct CDR3 sequences, with around 16% occurring only once. Receptors originate from a human patient who had a liver transplant. Some of these T cells may belong to the graft donor.

This chain uses TRBV3-1 with TRBJ1-5; 9 positions match TRBD1. The CDR3 extends over 16 amino acids. In germline, CDR1 is LGHDT, CDR2 YNNKEL (reference sequence). With 4 bases clipped from V and 7 bases from J, the junction kept 11 bases outside the gene matches. In DNA, the CDR3 is TGTGCCAGCAGCCTAAGCACCGGGACAGGGAGCCAGCCCCAGCATTTT. Translated: CASSLSTGTGSQPQHF.

By share, this clonotype counts as medium-sized. The chain recombines TRBV28 with TRBJ1-3; D may be TRBD1 (5 bases). Germline V CDR1 and CDR2: MDHEN, SYDVKM. Trimming left V 10 bases short and J 7 bases short, with 17 bases between. This CDR3 has 13 residues. The CDR3 is CATRKTVSNTIYF. For the CDR3, the DNA is TGTGCCACCCGAAAGACAGTGTCGAACACCATATATTTT.

This clonotype is categorized as medium-sized (0.01 to 0.1%). This sequence joins TRBV5-4 and TRBJ2-5, with D perhaps given as TRBD1 or TRBD2 (5 bases each). Trimming pared 6 bases from V and 2 bases from J, leaving 20 bases between. The CDR3 consists of 16 residues. Germline CDR1 is SGHNT and CDR2 is YYREEE (reference sequence). The CDR3 region is CASTQRGATSQETQYF. The CDR3 DNA reads TGTGCCAGCACTCAGCGAGGGGCGACGTCGCAAGAGACCCAGTACTTC.

By sample share, this clonotype is medium-sized (0.01 to 0.1%). The chain couples TRBV15 to TRBJ1-5; TRBD1 aligns across 8 bases. Germline CDR1 LNHNV, CDR2 YYDKDF (reference sequence). Trimming took 0 bases from V and 11 from J; bases not matched to a gene: 3. The CDR3 length is 13 residues. CDR3 residues: CATSRDRQGTQHF. The CDR3 coding sequence is TGTGCCACCAGCAGAGATCGACAGGGGACCCAGCATTTT.

In this sample, this clonotype is medium-sized. The gene calls are TRBV15 and TRBJ2-7; 7 bases line up with TRBD2. Germline CDR1 reads LNHNV; CDR2 reads YYDKDF (reference sequence). CDR3 length: 14 amino acids. V was clipped by 0 bases and J by 3 bases; unmatched bases: 2. CDR3 in amino acids: CATSREGGGYEQYF. CDR3 bases: TGTGCCACCAGCAGAGAGGGGGGGGGCTACGAGCAGTACTTC.

The chain combines TRBV12-3 or TRBV12-4 with TRBJ1-4; no reliable D call. The CDR3 totals 15 residues. V lost 1 base to trimming and J lost 4 bases, with 10 bases between them. In DNA, the CDR3 is TGTGCCAGCAGTTTAGGCGGACGGGGTAATGAAAAACTGTTTTTT. It specifies CASSLGGRGNEKLFF.

The CDR3 DNA reads as TGTGCCACCGGGACTAGCGGGAGTTACGAGCAGTACTTC. Translation: CATGTSGSYEQYF. The chain carries TRBV24-1 and TRBJ2-7; 14 positions agree with TRBD2. Trimming at V came to 9 bases and at J to 4 bases, leaving 1 base not matched to a gene. Germline V gene data show CDR1 as KGHDR and CDR2 as SFDVKD. The CDR3 runs 13 residues.

V usage is TRBV28 and J usage is TRBJ1-1; D may be TRBD1 (5 bases). This CDR3 is built from 13 residues. CDR1 is MDHEN, CDR2 SYDVKM, per germline. Trimming removed 7 bases from V and 4 bases from J, with 13 bases in between. The CDR3, as DNA: TGTGCCAGCACTACGGGACTTAGCACTGAAGCTTTCTTT. Translated: CASTTGLSTEAFF.

This clonotype ranks as medium-sized. CDR3 residues: CASSFRTSPPDEQYF. DNA of the CDR3: TGTGCCAGCTCCTTTAGGACTAGCCCTCCGGACGAGCAGTACTTC. The rearrangement links TRBV18 to TRBJ2-7; 8 bases fit TRBD2. Per the germline V gene, CDR1 is KGHSH and CDR2 is LQKENI. The V segment lost 6 bases and the J segment 5 bases; nucleotides outside the gene matches: 12. The CDR3 is made up of 15 amino acids.

In its sample, this clonotype was seen a few times. The chain employs TRBV15 and TRBJ2-5; 11 nucleotides agree with TRBD1. CDR1 is LNHNV and CDR2 is YYDKDF in the germline V gene (reference sequence). Losses at the gene ends were 7 bases for V and 0 bases for J; bases not matched to a gene: 4. The CDR3 is made up of 15 amino acids. CDR3 DNA sequence: TGTGCCACCACAGGACAGGGGGCGTACCAAGAGACCCAGTACTTC. The encoded protein is CATTGQGAYQETQYF.

The J gene is TRBJ2-3, the V gene TRBV10-2; no clear D. Looked up from germline, CDR1 is WSHSY and CDR2 is SAAADI. The CDR3 is 14 residues long. Trimming took off 10 bases at V and 4 bases at J, with 18 bases between the two ends. As DNA, the CDR3 is TGCGCCACCACACCCACGGGCCGGGCAGATACGCAGTATTTT. Its protein is CATTPTGRADTQYF.

Here the CDR3 reads CATSRDLGLETQYF. The CDR3 region has the DNA TGTGCCACCAGCAGAGATTTGGGGTTGGAGACCCAGTACTTC. The V gene is TRBV15, the J gene TRBJ2-5; no definite D call. This CDR3 contains 14 residues. CDR1 and CDR2 from the germline V gene are LNHNV and YYDKDF (reference sequence). The V and J ends lost 0 bases and 5 bases respectively, with 10 bases between them.

This clonotype is medium-sized by share. V and J are TRBV6-5 and TRBJ1-2; D is undetermined. V was clipped by 0 bases and J by 3 bases, with 8 bases between them. CDR3 size: 14 residues. Per germline, CDR1 MNHEY and CDR2 SVGAGI. The CDR3: CASSYSPDDYGYTF. In nucleotides, the CDR3 is TGTGCCAGCAGTTACTCGCCGGACGACTATGGCTACACCTTC.

This clonotype is medium-sized in the sample. CDR3 sequence reads: CASSRDRNSGNTIYF. The CDR3 region has the DNA TGTGCCAGCAGCCGCGACAGAAACTCTGGAAACACCATATATTTT. The gene calls are TRBV7-9 and TRBJ1-3, with TRBD1 as a possible D gene (5 bases). Trimming left V 5 bases short and J 0 bases short, with 11 bases between. The length of the CDR3 is 15 residues. Per the germline V gene, CDR1 is SEHNR and CDR2 is FQNEAQ (reference sequence).